The source of this T cell receptor (beta chain) is a study of control samples from healthy donors and cancer patients. The table came from immunoSEQ multiplex PCR; TCRdb's copy has only in-frame clones and leaves some out. The sample includes 100,000 to 120,000 clones, over 75% of them seen just once. The V and J ends lost 3 bases and 5 bases respectively, with 14 bases between them. Germline CDR1 reads MGHDK; CDR2 reads SYGVNS. This CDR3 spans 14 amino acids. Sequencing was performed on PBMCs. This TCR derives from a woman between 55 and 75 years old with lung cancer. V gene TRBV25-1 combines with J gene TRBJ2-7; possibly TRBD1 for D (6 bases). CDR3 sequence reads: CASSEARGTNEQYF. DNA of the CDR3: TGTGCCAGCAGTGAGGCGAGGGGGACCAACGAGCAGTACTTC.